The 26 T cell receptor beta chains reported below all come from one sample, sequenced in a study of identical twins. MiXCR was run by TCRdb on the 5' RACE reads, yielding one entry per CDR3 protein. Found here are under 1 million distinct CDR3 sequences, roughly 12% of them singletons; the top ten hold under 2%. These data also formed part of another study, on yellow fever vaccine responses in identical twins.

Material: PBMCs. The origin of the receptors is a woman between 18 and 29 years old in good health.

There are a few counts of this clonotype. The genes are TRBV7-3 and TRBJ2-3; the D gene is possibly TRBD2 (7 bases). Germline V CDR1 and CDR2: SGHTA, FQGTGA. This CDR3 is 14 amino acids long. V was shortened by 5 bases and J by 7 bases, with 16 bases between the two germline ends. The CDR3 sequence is CASSVGGGGNTQYF. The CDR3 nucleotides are TGTGCCAGCAGCGTGGGAGGGGGGGGAAATACGCAGTATTTT.

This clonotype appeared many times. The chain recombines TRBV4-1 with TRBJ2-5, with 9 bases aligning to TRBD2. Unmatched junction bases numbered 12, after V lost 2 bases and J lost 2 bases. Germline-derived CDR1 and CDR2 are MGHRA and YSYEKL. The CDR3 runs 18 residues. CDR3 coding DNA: TGCGCCAGCAGCCAATTCGGATTTAGCGGGGGATCACAAGAGACCCAGTACTTC. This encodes CASSQFGFSGGSQETQYF.

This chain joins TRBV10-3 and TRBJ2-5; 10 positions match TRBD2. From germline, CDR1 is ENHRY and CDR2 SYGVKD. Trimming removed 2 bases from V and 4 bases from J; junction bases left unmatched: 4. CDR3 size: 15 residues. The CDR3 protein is CAISEGRLAGETQYF. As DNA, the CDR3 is TGTGCCATCAGTGAGGGGAGACTAGCGGGAGAGACCCAGTACTTC.

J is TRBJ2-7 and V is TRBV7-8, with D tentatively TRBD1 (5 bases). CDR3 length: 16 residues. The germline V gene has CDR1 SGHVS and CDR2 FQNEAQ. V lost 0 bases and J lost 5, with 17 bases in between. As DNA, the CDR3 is TGTGCCAGCAGCTTAGCAGCCCAGGGTCTGATTAACGAGCAGTACTTC. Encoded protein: CASSLAAQGLINEQYF. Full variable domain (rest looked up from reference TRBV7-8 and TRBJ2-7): GAGVSQSPRYKVAKRGQDVALRCDPISGHVSLFWYQQALGQGPEFLTYFQNEAQLDKSGLPSDRFFAERPEGSVSTLKIQRTQQEDSAVYLCASSLAAQGLINEQYFGPGTRLTVT.

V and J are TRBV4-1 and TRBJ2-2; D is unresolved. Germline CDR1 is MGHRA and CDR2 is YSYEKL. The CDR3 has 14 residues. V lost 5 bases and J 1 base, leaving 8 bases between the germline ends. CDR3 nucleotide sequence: TGCGCCAGCAGCGACCTCGGGAACACCGGGGAGCTGTTTTTT. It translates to CASSDLGNTGELFF.

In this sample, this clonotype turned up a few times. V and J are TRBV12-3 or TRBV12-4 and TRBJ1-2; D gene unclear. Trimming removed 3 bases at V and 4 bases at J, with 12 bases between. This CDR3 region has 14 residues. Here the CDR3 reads CASSLGQSRYGYTF. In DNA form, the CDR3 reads TGTGCCAGCAGTTTGGGCCAATCTCGCTATGGCTACACCTTC.

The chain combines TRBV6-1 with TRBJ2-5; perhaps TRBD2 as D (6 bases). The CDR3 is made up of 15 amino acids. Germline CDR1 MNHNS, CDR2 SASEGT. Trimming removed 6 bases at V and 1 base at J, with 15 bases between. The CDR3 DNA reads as TGTGCCAGCAGCTCGTTTATGGGAGGCCAAGAGACCCAGTACTTC. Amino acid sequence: CASSSFMGGQETQYF.

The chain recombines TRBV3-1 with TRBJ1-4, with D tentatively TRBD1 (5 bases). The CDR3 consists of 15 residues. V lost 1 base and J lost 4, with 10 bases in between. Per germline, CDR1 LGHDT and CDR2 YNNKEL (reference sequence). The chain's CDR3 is CASSQGGGNNEKLFF. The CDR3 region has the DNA TGTGCCAGCAGCCAAGGTGGGGGTAATAATGAAAAACTGTTTTTT.

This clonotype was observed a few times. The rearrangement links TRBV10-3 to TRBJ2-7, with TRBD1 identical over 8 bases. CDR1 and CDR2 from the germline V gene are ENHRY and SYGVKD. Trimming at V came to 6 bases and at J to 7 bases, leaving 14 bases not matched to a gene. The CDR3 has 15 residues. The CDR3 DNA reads TGTGCCATCAGGCGCGAGGGGCAGGGGGCTGGGGAGCAGTACGTC. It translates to CAIRREGQGAGEQYV.

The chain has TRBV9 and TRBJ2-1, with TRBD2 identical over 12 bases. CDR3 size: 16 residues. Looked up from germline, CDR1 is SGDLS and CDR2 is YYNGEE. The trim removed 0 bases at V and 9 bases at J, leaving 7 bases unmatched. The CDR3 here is CASSVDLAGGRGEQFF. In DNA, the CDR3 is TGTGCCAGCAGCGTAGACCTAGCGGGGGGGAGGGGTGAGCAGTTCTTC.

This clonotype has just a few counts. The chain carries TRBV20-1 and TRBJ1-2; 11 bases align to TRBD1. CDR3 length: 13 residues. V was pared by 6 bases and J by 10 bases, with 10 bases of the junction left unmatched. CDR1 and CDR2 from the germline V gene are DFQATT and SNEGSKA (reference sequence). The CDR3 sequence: CSAKAGTGGDYTF. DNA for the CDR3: TGCAGTGCAAAGGCCGGGACAGGGGGTGACTACACCTTC.

CDR3 sequence (DNA): TGTGCCAGCAGCTGGGGGCCTAGCGGGAACAATGAGCAGTTCTTC. This sequence encodes CASSWGPSGNNEQFF. V and J are TRBV5-6 and TRBJ2-1; TRBD2 matches at 9 bases. CDR1 and CDR2 from the germline V gene are SGHDT and YYEEEE. CDR3 length: 15 amino acids. V lost 3 bases to trimming and J lost 5 bases; unmatched junction nucleotides: 6.

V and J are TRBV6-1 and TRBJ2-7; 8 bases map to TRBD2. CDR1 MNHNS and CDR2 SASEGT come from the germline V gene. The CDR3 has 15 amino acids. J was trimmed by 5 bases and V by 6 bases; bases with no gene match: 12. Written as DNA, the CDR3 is TGTGCCAGCAGCCTCAGGGCGGGAGGAGAGAACGAGCAGTACTTC. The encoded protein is CASSLRAGGENEQYF.

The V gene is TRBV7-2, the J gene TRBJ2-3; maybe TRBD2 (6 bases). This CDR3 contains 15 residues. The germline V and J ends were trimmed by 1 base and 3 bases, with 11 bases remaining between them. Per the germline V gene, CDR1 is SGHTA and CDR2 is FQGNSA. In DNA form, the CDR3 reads TGTGCCAGCAGCTTAGGAGTACGGGGGACAGATACGCAGTATTTT. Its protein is CASSLGVRGTDTQYF.

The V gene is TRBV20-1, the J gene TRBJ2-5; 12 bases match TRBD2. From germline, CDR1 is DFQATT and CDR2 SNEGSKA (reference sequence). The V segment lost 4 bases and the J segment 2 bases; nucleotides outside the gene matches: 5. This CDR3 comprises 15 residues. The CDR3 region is CSAKSTSGSQETQYF. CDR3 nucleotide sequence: TGCAGTGCTAAGTCGACTAGCGGGAGTCAAGAGACCCAGTACTTC.

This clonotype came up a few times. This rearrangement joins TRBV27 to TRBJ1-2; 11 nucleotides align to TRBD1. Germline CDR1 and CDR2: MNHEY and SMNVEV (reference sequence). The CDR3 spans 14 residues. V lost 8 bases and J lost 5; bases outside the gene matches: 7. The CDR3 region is CASGQGANFYGYTF. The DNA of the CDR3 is TGTGCCAGCGGACAGGGGGCGAATTTTTATGGCTACACCTTC.

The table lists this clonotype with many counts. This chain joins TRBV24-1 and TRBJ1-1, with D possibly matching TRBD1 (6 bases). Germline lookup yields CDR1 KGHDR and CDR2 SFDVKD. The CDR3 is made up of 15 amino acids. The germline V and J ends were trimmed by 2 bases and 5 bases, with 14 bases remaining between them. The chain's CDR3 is CATSDSAGQNTEAFF. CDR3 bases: TGTGCCACCAGTGATTCCGCGGGACAAAATACTGAAGCTTTCTTT.

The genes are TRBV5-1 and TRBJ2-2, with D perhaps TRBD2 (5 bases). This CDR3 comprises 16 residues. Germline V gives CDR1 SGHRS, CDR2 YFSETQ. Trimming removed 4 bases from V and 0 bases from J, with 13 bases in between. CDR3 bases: TGCGCCAGCAGCCCGTCAGCGGCTACGAACACCGGGGAGCTGTTTTTT. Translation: CASSPSAATNTGELFF.

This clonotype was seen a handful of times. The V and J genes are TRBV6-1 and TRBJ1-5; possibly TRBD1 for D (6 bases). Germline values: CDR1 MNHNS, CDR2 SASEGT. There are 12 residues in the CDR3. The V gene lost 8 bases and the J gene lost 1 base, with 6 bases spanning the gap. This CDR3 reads CASGQSNQPQHF. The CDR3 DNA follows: TGTGCCAGCGGACAGAGCAATCAGCCCCAGCATTTT.

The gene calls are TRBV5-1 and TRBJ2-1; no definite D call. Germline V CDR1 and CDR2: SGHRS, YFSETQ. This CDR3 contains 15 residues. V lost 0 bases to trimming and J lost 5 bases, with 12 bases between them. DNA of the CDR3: TGCGCCAGCAGCTTGGAACCTCTGGGGAACAATGAGCAGTTCTTC. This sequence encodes CASSLEPLGNNEQFF.

CDR3 amino acids: CASSYSASPNEKLFF. In nucleotides, the CDR3 is TGTGCCAGCAGTTACTCGGCCAGTCCTAATGAAAAACTGTTTTTT. This rearrangement joins TRBV6-5 to TRBJ1-4, with unresolved D. Per germline, CDR1 MNHEY and CDR2 SVGAGI. The germline V and J ends were trimmed by 0 bases and 3 bases, with 8 bases remaining between them. The CDR3 contains 15 residues.

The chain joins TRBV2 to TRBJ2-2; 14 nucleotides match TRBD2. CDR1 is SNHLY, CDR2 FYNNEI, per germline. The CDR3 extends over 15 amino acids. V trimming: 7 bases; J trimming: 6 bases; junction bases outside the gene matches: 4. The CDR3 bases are TGTGCCAGCAAAGGGACTAGCGGGAGTGCCGGGGAGCTGTTTTTT. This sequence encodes CASKGTSGSAGELFF. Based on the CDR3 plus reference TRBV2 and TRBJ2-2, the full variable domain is EPEVTQTPSHQVTQMGQEVILRCVPISNHLYFYWYRQILGQKVEFLVSFYNNEISEKSEIFDDQFSVERPDGSNFTLKIRSTKLEDSAMYFCASKGTSGSAGELFFGEGSRLTVL.

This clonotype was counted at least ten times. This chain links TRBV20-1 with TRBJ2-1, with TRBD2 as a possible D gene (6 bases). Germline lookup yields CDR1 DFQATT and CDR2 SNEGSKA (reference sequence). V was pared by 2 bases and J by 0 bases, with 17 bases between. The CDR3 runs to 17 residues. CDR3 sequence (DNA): TGCAGTGCTAGACTTGGAGGGCAGATGTACTCCTACAATGAGCAGTTCTTC. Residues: CSARLGGQMYSYNEQFF.

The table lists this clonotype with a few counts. CDR3 DNA: TGTGCCAGCAGCGTCACGCTAGCCAAGGTCGGAAGCTCCTACAATGAGCAGTTCTTC. This sequence encodes CASSVTLAKVGSSYNEQFF. The rearrangement joins TRBV11-1 to TRBJ2-1, with D perhaps TRBD2 (5 bases). The V gene's germline CDR1 is SGHAT and CDR2 FQDESV (reference sequence). V lost 5 bases, J lost 0 bases, and 23 bases lay in between. The CDR3 runs 19 residues. Full variable domain (remainder filled in from reference TRBV11-1 and TRBJ2-1): EAEVAQSPRYKITEKSQAVAFWCDPISGHATLYWYRQILGQGPELLVQFQDESVVDDSQLPKDRFSAERLKGVDSTLKIQPAELGDSAMYLCASSVTLAKVGSSYNEQFFGPGTRLTVL.

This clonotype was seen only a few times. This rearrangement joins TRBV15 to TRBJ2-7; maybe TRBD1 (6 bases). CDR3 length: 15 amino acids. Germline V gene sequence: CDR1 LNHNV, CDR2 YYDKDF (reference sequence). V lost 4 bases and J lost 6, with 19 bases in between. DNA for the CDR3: TGTGCCACCAGCACCGACCTACAGGGTTTAGGCGAGCAGTACGTC. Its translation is CATSTDLQGLGEQYV.

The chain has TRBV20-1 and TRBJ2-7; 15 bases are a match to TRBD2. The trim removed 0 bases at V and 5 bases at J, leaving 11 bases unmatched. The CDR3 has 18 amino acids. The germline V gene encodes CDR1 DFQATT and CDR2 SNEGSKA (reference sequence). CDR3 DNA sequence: TGCAGTGCTAGAGATAGGGTTGGGACTAGCGGGAGGTTGCACGAGCAGTACTTC. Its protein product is CSARDRVGTSGRLHEQYF.